A selection of T cell receptor beta chains follows, all from one sample in a study of cytomegalovirus exposure and HLA in healthy donors. Here immunoSEQ multiplex PCR was the method, and the copy in TCRdb shows in-frame clones only, minus some. The table has about 110,000 clones, roughly four fifths seen once; the top ten hold roughly 2.5%. The sample was PBMCs. These receptor sequences come from a woman between 18 and 29 years old in good health and CMV-seronegative. CDR3s include the opening cysteine and the closing phenylalanine or tryptophan. A D gene is named only where the DNA matches it firmly. Clone sizes are given selectively: once, few, many, or a class where the clone is expanded.

>TRBD1|NA|TRBJ1-5|TRBV27
CASSPDRDRPQHF
TGTGCCAGCAGCCCAGACAGGGATCGGCCCCAGCATTTT
>TRBD1|NA|TRBJ1-1|TRBV28
CASTRQGRYTEAFF
TGTGCCAGCACCAGACAGGGGCGCTACACTGAAGCTTTCTTT
>NA|few|TRBJ1-1|TRBV7-8
CASSRPGLKNTEAFF
TGTGCCAGCAGCCGACCGGGACTAAAGAACACTGAAGCTTTCTTT
>NA|once|TRBJ2-1|TRBV6-5
CASSSGTYLYNEQFF
TGTGCCAGCAGTTCCGGGACATACCTCTACAATGAGCAGTTCTTC
>TRBD2|NA|TRBJ2-1|TRBV6-6
CASRPTSGPYNEQFF
TGTGCCAGCAGGCCCACTAGCGGGCCGTACAATGAGCAGTTCTTC
>NA|NA|TRBJ1-1|TRBV19
CASSINAGSIQAFF
TGTGCCAGTAGTATCAATGCGGGGAGCATTCAAGCTTTCTTT
>TRBD2|NA|TRBJ2-1|TRBV19
CASSIGAGTTYNEQFF
TGTGCCAGTAGTATAGGAGCGGGGACTACCTACAATGAGCAGTTCTTC
>NA|NA|TRBJ1-5|TRBV2
CASISDRGLQPQHF
TGTGCCAGCATAAGCGATAGAGGGCTCCAGCCCCAGCATTTT
>TRBD1|NA|TRBJ1-2|TRBV19
CASQSYRGRDYGYTF
TGTGCCAGTCAAAGTTACAGGGGACGCGACTATGGCTACACCTTC
>TRBD2|NA|TRBJ2-3|TRBV7-6
CASSFSGGDTDTQYF
TGTGCCAGCAGCTTTAGCGGGGGGGACACAGATACGCAGTATTTT
>NA|once|TRBJ2-5|TRBV9
CASSGGGAETQYF
TGTGCCAGCAGCGGAGGAGGGGCGGAGACCCAGTACTTC
>NA|once|TRBJ1-3|TRBV14
CASSQQGTLSGNTIYF
TGTGCCAGCAGCCAACAGGGGACCTTATCGGGAAACACCATATATTTT
>NA|NA|TRBJ1-1|TRBV6-5
CATEKQGNTEAFF
TGTGCCACCGAGAAACAGGGGAACACTGAAGCTTTCTTT
>NA|NA|TRBJ2-2|TRBV5-1
CASSLWGTRSGAVTGELFF
TGCGCCAGCAGCTTGTGGGGGACTCGGAGCGGAGCTGTCACCGGGGAGCTGTTTTTT
>TRBD2|NA|TRBJ2-2|TRBV10-3
CATGKGGRTGELFF
TGTGCCACCGGCAAGGGAGGGCGTACCGGGGAGCTGTTTTTT
>TRBD1|NA|TRBJ1-1|TRBV5-1
CASSLGQARRENTEAFF
TGCGCCAGCAGCCTCGGACAGGCGCGAAGGGAGAACACTGAAGCTTTCTTT
>NA|NA|TRBJ2-3|TRBV5-1
CASSLLGTRSTDTQYF
TGCGCCAGCAGCTTGCTCGGGACAAGGAGCACAGATACGCAGTATTTT